The 30 T cell receptor beta chains in this list originate from one sample, sequenced in a study of blood T cell repertoires in COVID-19. Clones were sequenced by immunoSEQ multiplex PCR, and TCRdb holds only the in-frame ones, with some missing. This sample yields 350,000 to 450,000 clones, of which just over 90% are seen a single time; about 0.83% belongs to the top ten. The sequencing input was PBMCs or T cells enriched from blood (not recorded which). The receptors derive from a woman aged 40 to 50 who had been exposed to COVID-19.

This clone occurred once. The sample contains more than one DNA sequence encoding this CDR3. The rearrangement joins TRBV30 to TRBJ1-6; possibly TRBD1 for D (6 bases). Between the trimmed V and J ends, which lost 2 bases and 7 bases, there was a span of 9 bases. The germline CDR1 and CDR2 sequences are GTSNPN and SVGIG (reference sequence). The CDR3 totals 13 residues. The CDR3 nucleotides read TGTGCCTGGAGTAGGCAGGGGAATTCACCCCTCCACTTT. The encoded protein is CAWSRQGNSPLHF.

The rearrangement uses TRBV5-4 and TRBJ1-2, with 8 bases identical to TRBD1. The CDR3 loop spans 13 amino acids. The V gene end was trimmed by 5 bases and the J gene end by 4 bases; junction bases not matched to a gene: 4. Germline loops: CDR1 SGHNT, CDR2 YYREEE (reference sequence). CDR3 sequence: CASRKTGAYGYTF. CDR3 coding DNA: TGTGCCAGCAGAAAGACAGGGGCCTATGGCTACACCTTC.

The chain joins TRBV18 to TRBJ1-1, with D perhaps TRBD1 (5 bases). This CDR3 is built from 14 residues. V was pared by 1 base and J by 2 bases, with 8 bases between. Germline V gene sequence: CDR1 KGHSH, CDR2 LQKENI. CDR3 coding DNA: TGTGCCAGCTCACCACGGCAGGGTAACACTGAAGCTTTCTTT. Its protein product is CASSPRQGNTEAFF.

This chain joins TRBV7-9 and TRBJ2-7; 10 bases line up with TRBD1. This CDR3 contains 15 residues. The junction had 7 bases not matched to a gene; V was cut back by 2 bases and J by 6 bases. Germline assignment: CDR1 SEHNR and CDR2 FQNEAQ (reference sequence). For the CDR3, the DNA is TGTGCCAGCAGCTTACTTCGGACAGGGGGGCCCGAGCAGTACTTC. It translates to CASSLLRTGGPEQYF.

The chain uses TRBV5-1 and TRBJ1-1; 8 positions agree with TRBD1. The CDR3 loop spans 16 amino acids. V lost 1 base, J lost 4 bases, and 9 bases stayed unmatched. CDR1 SGHRS and CDR2 YFSETQ come from the germline V gene. The CDR3 spells CASSLLPGGRVTEAFF. CDR3 sequence (DNA): TGCGCCAGCAGCTTGCTACCAGGGGGCCGCGTCACTGAAGCTTTCTTT.

The chain carries TRBV3-1 (or the pseudogene TRBV3-2) and TRBJ2-1; the match to TRBD2 covers 11 bases. The CDR3 extends over 16 amino acids. The germline CDR1 and CDR2 sequences are LGHDT and YNNKEL (reference sequence). V lost 4 bases, J lost 4 bases, and 6 bases stayed unmatched. The CDR3 bases are TGTGCCAGCAGCCCCGTTAGCGGGGGGGGTTACAATGAGCAGTTCTTC. As protein: CASSPVSGGGYNEQFF.

As DNA, the CDR3 is TGTGCCAGCAGCTTATGGCGGGGACAGCCTAATGAAAAACTGTTTTTT. Its protein is CASSLWRGQPNEKLFF. The chain employs TRBV7-2 and TRBJ1-4, with 7 bases lining up with TRBD1. There are 16 residues in the CDR3. In germline, CDR1 is SGHTA, CDR2 FQGNSA. Trimming took 2 bases from V and 3 from J; bases not matched to a gene: 6.

The chain recombines TRBV30 with TRBJ1-5, with D unresolved. The germline V and J ends were trimmed by 1 base and 9 bases, with 13 bases remaining between them. The CDR3 is 13 residues long. Germline CDR1 is GTSNPN and CDR2 is SVGIG (reference sequence). The CDR3 loop is CAWSGSPLGPQHF. The CDR3, as DNA: TGTGCCTGGAGTGGCAGTCCCCTAGGGCCCCAGCATTTT.

The chain is built from TRBV2 and TRBJ2-7; TRBD1 aligns across 7 bases. The J segment lost 4 bases and the V segment lost 5 bases, leaving 11 bases of the junction unmatched. The CDR3 extends over 15 amino acids. CDR1 is SNHLY, CDR2 FYNNEI, per germline. CDR3 in amino acids: CASSQRGPRPYEQYF. The CDR3 nucleotides are TGTGCCAGCAGTCAAAGGGGGCCCCGGCCTTACGAGCAGTACTTC.

Only a few counts were recorded for this clone. The V gene is TRBV30, the J gene TRBJ1-6; maybe TRBD1 (5 bases). From germline, CDR1 is GTSNPN and CDR2 SVGIG (reference sequence). V was pared by 2 bases and J by 8 bases, with 16 bases between. This CDR3 has 15 residues. The CDR3 coding sequence is TGTGCCTGGAGTCCACTGGGGCCGGTGGATTCACCCCTCCACTTT. It yields the protein CAWSPLGPVDSPLHF. Full variable domain (outside the CDR3, taken from reference TRBV30 and TRBJ1-6): SQTIHQWPATLVQPVGSPLSLECTVEGTSNPNLYWYRQAAGRGLQLLFYSVGIGQISSEVPQNLSASRPQDRQFILSSKKLLLSDSGFYLCAWSPLGPVDSPLHFGNGTRLTVT.

V is TRBV7-2 and J is TRBJ2-3; 10 bases map to TRBD2. The CDR3 has 18 residues. The germline gives CDR1 SGHTA, CDR2 FQGNSA. V dropped 5 bases and J dropped 3; count of bases not matched to a gene: 14. CDR3 nucleotide sequence: TGTGCCAGCAGCGCACGATCTATAGCGGGGGGTCGGACAGATACGCAGTATTTT. Protein sequence: CASSARSIAGGRTDTQYF.

The V call is TRBV7-8, the J call TRBJ1-1; 10 bases agree with TRBD1. The V segment lost 5 bases and the J segment 2 bases; nucleotides outside the gene matches: 11. The CDR3 runs 17 residues. Germline CDR1 is SGHVS and CDR2 is FQNEAQ. CDR3 nucleotide sequence: TGTGCCAGCAGCCGAGATTGGACAGGGGGGAGAAACACTGAAGCTTTCTTT. Translated: CASSRDWTGGRNTEAFF.

The rearrangement links TRBV29-1 to TRBJ1-1, with D hard to call. The length of the CDR3 is 14 residues. V was trimmed by 1 base and J by 0 bases, leaving 9 bases between them. Germline CDR1 and CDR2: SQVTM and ANQGSEA. The CDR3 coding sequence is TGCAGCGTTGAAGTTCGAGGGCTGAACACTGAAGCTTTCTTT. The encoded protein is CSVEVRGLNTEAFF.

The rearrangement uses TRBV10-3 and TRBJ2-7, with 9 bases that match TRBD2. Matching the DNA end better, TRBJ2-1 makes the J call doubtful. Germline loops: CDR1 ENHRY, CDR2 SYGVKD. The CDR3 length is 14 residues. As DNA, the CDR3 is TGTGCCACCTTTAGCGGGCTAGCGGGGAATGAGCAGTTCTTC. Its protein is CATFSGLAGNEQFF.

The chain has TRBV24-1 and TRBJ2-2; no firm D call. The germline V and J ends were trimmed by 4 bases and 7 bases, with 15 bases remaining between them. CDR1 is KGHDR, CDR2 SFDVKD, per germline. The CDR3 has 15 amino acids. CDR3 DNA sequence: TGTGCCACCAGTGACCCTATCGTGCCGGGCGGGGAGCTGTTTTTT. The encoded protein is CATSDPIVPGGELFF.

This clone has a single count. CDR3 protein: CASSLFGGYQETQYF. CDR3 in DNA: TGTGCCAGCAGCTTATTTGGGGGGTACCAAGAGACCCAGTACTTC. The rearrangement links TRBV7-2 to TRBJ2-5; D possibly corresponds to TRBD2 (6 bases). The V and J ends lost 2 bases and 0 bases respectively, with 10 bases between them. The CDR3 runs 15 residues. Germline V CDR1 and CDR2: SGHTA, FQGNSA.

The chain employs TRBV19 and TRBJ1-2, with 9 bases matching TRBD1. Trimming cost V 6 bases and J 5 bases; bases outside gene matches: 7. CDR1 is LNHDA and CDR2 is SQIVND in the germline V gene (reference sequence). The CDR3 spans 14 residues. The CDR3 DNA reads as TGTGCCAGTAGCCCGGACAGGGGTGGGTATGGCTACACCTTC. Amino acid sequence: CASSPDRGGYGYTF.

CDR3 in amino acids: CATSDPPLYGYTF. CDR3 in DNA: TGTGCCACCAGTGATCCCCCCCTCTATGGCTACACCTTC. The rearrangement uses TRBV24-1 and TRBJ1-2; D gene unclear. Trimming stripped 3 bases from V and 4 bases from J, with 8 bases between. The germline gives CDR1 KGHDR, CDR2 SFDVKD. The CDR3 length is 13 residues.

This chain joins TRBV2 and TRBJ1-5, with D possibly being TRBD1 (5 bases). CDR3 size: 14 residues. V shed 6 bases and J shed 8 bases, with 17 bases lying between them. CDR1 and CDR2 (germline): SNHLY, FYNNEI. CDR3 residues: CASSRGGVGEPQHF. The CDR3 coding sequence is TGTGCCAGCAGCCGGGGGGGGGTCGGAGAGCCCCAGCATTTT. Based on the CDR3 plus reference TRBV2 and TRBJ1-5, the full variable domain is EPEVTQTPSHQVTQMGQEVILRCVPISNHLYFYWYRQILGQKVEFLVSFYNNEISEKSEIFDDQFSVERPDGSNFTLKIRSTKLEDSAMYFCASSRGGVGEPQHFGDGTRLSIL.

This clone was seen once. The V call is TRBV4-1, the J call TRBJ2-1; 12 nucleotides agree with TRBD2. The germline V gene has CDR1 MGHRA and CDR2 YSYEKL. CDR3 size: 16 residues. Unmatched junction bases numbered 7, after V lost 2 bases and J lost 8 bases. The CDR3, as DNA: TGCGCCAGCAGCCAAAGATCGGCTAGCGGGAGGGATGAGCAGTTCTTC. This codes for CASSQRSASGRDEQFF.

The chain links TRBV30 to TRBJ2-1, with D possibly TRBD1 on 5 matching bases. Trimming removed 3 bases from V and 4 bases from J, with 13 bases in between. Germline loops: CDR1 GTSNPN, CDR2 SVGIG (reference sequence). The CDR3 is 14 amino acids. In DNA, the CDR3 is TGTGCCTGGAGATTGGACACATCGTACAATGAGCAGTTCTTC. It specifies CAWRLDTSYNEQFF.

The chain employs TRBV6-5 and TRBJ1-2; 8 positions match TRBD1. Looked up from germline, CDR1 is MNHEY and CDR2 is SVGAGI. This CDR3 is built from 12 residues. V shed 7 bases and J 7 bases; nucleotides not matched to a gene: 5. The CDR3 loop reads CASMGQAGGYTF. Written as DNA, the CDR3 is TGTGCCAGCATGGGACAGGCGGGTGGCTACACCTTC.

This clone was seen only once. J is TRBJ1-5 and V is TRBV27, with no clear D. Germline CDR1 reads MNHEY; CDR2 reads SMNVEV (reference sequence). The CDR3 consists of 13 residues. With 4 bases removed from V and 7 bases from J, the gap between germline ends came to 11 bases. The chain's CDR3 is CASSSKLRQPQHF. CDR3 bases: TGTGCCAGCAGTTCCAAACTTCGGCAGCCCCAGCATTTT.

V and J are TRBV28 and TRBJ1-2; D is unclear. Trimming left V 6 bases short and J 4 bases short, with 12 bases between. The CDR3 totals 13 residues. The germline V gene encodes CDR1 MDHEN and CDR2 SYDVKM. CDR3 coding DNA: TGTGCCAGCAGCTTCGGTGCCCCCTATGGCTACACCTTC. Protein: CASSFGAPYGYTF.

V gene TRBV5-6 combines with J gene TRBJ1-5; D gene uncertain. This CDR3 spans 13 amino acids. In germline, CDR1 is SGHDT, CDR2 YYEEEE. V shed 0 bases and J shed 3 bases, with 4 bases lying between them. The CDR3: CASSLGANQPQHF. In DNA form, the CDR3 reads TGTGCCAGCAGCTTGGGGGCCAATCAGCCCCAGCATTTT.

V and J are TRBV27 and TRBJ1-2, with D maybe TRBD1 (6 bases). The germline V gene has CDR1 MNHEY and CDR2 SMNVEV (reference sequence). The V gene lost 6 bases and the J gene lost 8 bases, with 16 bases spanning the gap. The CDR3 contains 13 residues. The CDR3 sequence: CASRPQNREGYTF. The CDR3 DNA sequence: TGTGCCAGCAGACCTCAAAACAGGGAAGGCTACACCTTC.

The J gene is TRBJ1-2, the V gene TRBV6-4, with D tentatively TRBD1 (6 bases). The CDR3 is 15 amino acids. Trimming pared 6 bases from V and 0 bases from J, leaving 14 bases between. Germline CDR1 MRHNA, CDR2 SNTAGT. In DNA form, the CDR3 reads TGTGCCAGCAGCCAGAATACAGGGTCTAACTATGGCTACACCTTC. As protein: CASSQNTGSNYGYTF.

V and J are TRBV7-9 and TRBJ2-2, with 7 bases that match TRBD1. Germline CDR1 and CDR2: SEHNR and FQNEAQ (reference sequence). CDR3 length: 16 amino acids. Losses at the gene ends were 5 bases for V and 5 bases for J; bases not matched to a gene: 11. For the CDR3, the DNA is TGTGCCAGCAGCGGAACAGGGGTTGGGAAAACCGGGGAGCTGTTTTTT. Its translation: CASSGTGVGKTGELFF.

The chain links TRBV2 to TRBJ2-5, with 9 positions matching TRBD2. The germline V gene encodes CDR1 SNHLY and CDR2 FYNNEI. After removal of 7 bases from V and 5 bases from J, the junction contained 5 bases not matched to a gene. The CDR3 consists of 13 residues. The CDR3 coding sequence is TGTGCCAGCACCGGGACTAGCTGGGAGACCCAGTACTTC. This encodes CASTGTSWETQYF.

The rearrangement uses TRBV6-5 and TRBJ2-1, with 7 positions matching TRBD1. The CDR3 is 14 residues long. Trimming removed 8 bases from V and 10 bases from J; junction bases left unmatched: 14. The germline V gene encodes CDR1 MNHEY and CDR2 SVGAGI. In DNA form, the CDR3 reads TGTGCCAGCGGCCCCCAGGACAGGCCGATCGAGCAGTTCTTC. It specifies CASGPQDRPIEQFF.